Below are 26 T cell receptor beta chains sequenced from a single sample in a study of graft-versus-host responses after intestinal transplantation. The table came from immunoSEQ multiplex PCR; TCRdb's copy has only in-frame clones and leaves some out. The sample shows approximately 58,000 clones, approximately 90% of them seen only once. Here the sequenced sample was PBMCs, taken approximately four months after intestinal transplantation. The receptors were sampled from a human patient who received an intestinal transplant, so some T cells may come from the graft donor.

The chain is built from TRBV29-1 and TRBJ1-2; D unclear. The CDR3 is made up of 15 amino acids. The germline V and J ends were trimmed by 4 bases and 3 bases, with 18 bases remaining between them. Per the germline V gene, CDR1 is SQVTM and CDR2 is ANQGSEA. The CDR3 here is CSVGGSGAGDYGYTF. The CDR3 nucleotides read TGCAGCGTTGGTGGGTCGGGCGCGGGAGACTATGGCTACACCTTC. Drawing the rest from reference TRBV29-1 and TRBJ1-2, the complete variable domain is SAVISQKPSRDICQRGTSLTIQCQVDSQVTMMFWYRQQPGQSLTLIATANQGSEATYESGFVIDKFPISRPNLTFSTLTVSNMSPEDSSIYLCSVGGSGAGDYGYTFGSGTRLTVV.

In this sample, this clone turned up once. The rearrangement links TRBV30 to TRBJ2-7; D remains unclear. The length of the CDR3 is 11 residues. In germline, CDR1 is GTSNPN, CDR2 SVGIG (reference sequence). The ends were cut back, 2 bases at V and 4 bases at J, with 6 bases in the middle. CDR3 in DNA: TGTGCCTGGAGTCGGAATTACGAGCAGTACTTC. Protein sequence: CAWSRNYEQYF.

The chain couples TRBV23-1 to TRBJ2-1; no reliable D call. TRBV23-1 is filed as an ORF, its function uncertain. The CDR3 loop spans 18 amino acids. The V and J ends lost 1 base and 3 bases respectively, with 19 bases between them. The CDR3 protein is CASSQLFEWSGSYNEQFF. The DNA for the CDR3 is TGCGCCAGCAGTCAATTGTTTGAGTGGTCGGGCAGCTACAATGAGCAGTTCTTC.

This chain connects TRBV19 to TRBJ2-1; TRBD2 aligns across 12 bases. The CDR3 is 15 amino acids. Germline V CDR1 and CDR2: LNHDA, SQIVND (reference sequence). Trimming removed 3 bases from V and 6 bases from J; junction bases left unmatched: 3. CDR3 sequence reads: CASSILAGGFNEQFF. The CDR3 DNA is TGTGCCAGTAGTATTCTAGCGGGAGGGTTCAATGAGCAGTTCTTC.

This chain joins TRBV15 and TRBJ1-2; D perhaps matches TRBD1 (5 bases). Per the germline V gene, CDR1 is LNHNV and CDR2 is YYDKDF (reference sequence). The CDR3 loop spans 15 amino acids. Trimming cost V 1 base and J 4 bases, with 13 bases left between them. CDR3 region: CATSRVTPGGYGYTF. As DNA, the CDR3 is TGTGCCACCAGCAGAGTTACCCCGGGGGGCTATGGCTACACCTTC.

The chain links TRBV4-1 to TRBJ2-1, with D unclear. The CDR3 runs 15 residues. V was cut by 1 base and J by 9 bases, with 16 bases left in between. The V gene's germline CDR1 is MGHRA and CDR2 YSYEKL. The CDR3 loop reads CASSQALLGWGEQFF. CDR3 DNA sequence: TGCGCCAGCAGCCAAGCACTGCTAGGTTGGGGTGAGCAGTTCTTC.

V gene TRBV5-5 combines with J gene TRBJ2-7; 9 bases line up with TRBD2. Per the germline V gene, CDR1 is SGHKS and CDR2 is YYEKEE (reference sequence). This CDR3 contains 15 residues. V lost 1 base, J lost 2 bases, and 4 bases stayed unmatched. CDR3 residues: CASSLTLAGPYEQYF. CDR3 nucleotides: TGTGCCAGCAGCTTGACCCTAGCGGGGCCCTACGAGCAGTACTTC. The whole variable domain, remainder taken from reference TRBV5-5 and TRBJ2-7, is DAGVTQSPTHLIKTRGQQVTLRCSPISGHKSVSWYQQVLGQGPQFIFQYYEKEERGRGNFPDRFSARQFPNYSSELNVNALLLGDSALYLCASSLTLAGPYEQYFGPGTRLTVT.

This chain uses TRBV21-1 with TRBJ2-7; TRBD2 reflects the table's D call only, with no check against the DNA. TRBV21-1 is classified as a pseudogene. The CDR3 is 17 amino acids. CDR3 region: CASRNASGLFSSYEQYF. The CDR3 DNA reads as TGTGCCAGCAGAAACGCTAGCGGCCTTTTCAGCTCCTACGAGCAGTACTTC.

Worth noting for this clone: The same CDR3 arises from other DNA sequences in this sample as well. This chain joins TRBV9 and TRBJ1-1; D gene ambiguous. Trimming pared 0 bases from V and 3 bases from J, leaving 6 bases between. The CDR3 runs to 13 residues. Germline CDR1 SGDLS, CDR2 YYNGEE. The CDR3 nucleotides read TGTGCCAGCAGCGTAGGGGGATACACTGAAGCTTTCTTT. Its protein is CASSVGGYTEAFF.

This sequence joins TRBV7-9 and TRBJ2-1; D perhaps matches TRBD1 (5 bases). Trimming removed 0 bases at V and 0 bases at J, with 9 bases between. The CDR3 runs to 16 residues. Germline V gene data show CDR1 as SEHNR and CDR2 as FQNEAQ (reference sequence). This CDR3 is CASSLAGPPSYNEQFF. Written as DNA, the CDR3 is TGTGCCAGCAGCTTAGCGGGGCCTCCCTCCTACAATGAGCAGTTCTTC.

The rearrangement links TRBV6-5 to TRBJ1-6; the match to TRBD1 covers 8 bases. The length of the CDR3 is 15 residues. The V gene end was trimmed by 0 bases and the J gene end by 8 bases; junction bases not matched to a gene: 3. The germline V gene encodes CDR1 MNHEY and CDR2 SVGAGI. CDR3 DNA sequence: TGTGCCAGCAGTTACTCTCCAGGGGGCGATTCACCCCTCCACTTT. Encoded protein: CASSYSPGGDSPLHF.

The chain recombines TRBV6-4 with TRBJ2-2; D may be TRBD1 (6 bases). This CDR3 spans 15 amino acids. V dropped 11 bases and J dropped 7 bases, with 23 bases sitting between them. The germline gives CDR1 MRHNA, CDR2 SNTAGT. CDR3 in DNA: TGTGCCCTCTCGGCAGGGGAGAGGTCCGGCGGGGAGCTGTTTTTT. Amino acids: CALSAGERSGGELFF.

The gene calls are TRBV5-6 and TRBJ2-1; TRBD2 matches 12 bases. V dropped 7 bases and J dropped 4; count of bases not matched to a gene: 9. The CDR3 is made up of 16 amino acids. CDR1 is SGHDT, CDR2 YYEEEE, per germline. CDR3 nucleotide sequence: TGTGCCAGCGGAATCTTTGGACTAGCGGGGTACAATGAGCAGTTCTTC. Translation: CASGIFGLAGYNEQFF.

CDR3 in DNA: TGTGCCAGCAGTGAATTACTAGCGGGAGTCCTGGGTACGCAGTATTTT. Amino acids: CASSELLAGVLGTQYF. The chain recombines TRBV6-1 with TRBJ2-3, with 11 nucleotides matching TRBD2. The length of the CDR3 is 16 residues. CDR1 and CDR2 (germline): MNHNS, SASEGT. The J segment lost 8 bases and the V segment lost 2 bases, leaving 9 bases of the junction unmatched.

This sequence joins TRBV11-2 and TRBJ2-3; TRBD2 might be the D (6 bases). The CDR3 has 15 amino acids. V was cut by 4 bases and J by 0 bases, with 11 bases left in between. Germline V gene data show CDR1 as SGHAT and CDR2 as FQNNGV. In DNA, the CDR3 is TGTGCCAGCAGCTCCCGGGGGAGTAGCACAGATACGCAGTATTTT. This sequence encodes CASSSRGSSTDTQYF.

The chain has TRBV15 and TRBJ2-5; 9 bases are a match to TRBD2. Germline lookup yields CDR1 LNHNV and CDR2 YYDKDF (reference sequence). Trimming cost V 4 bases and J 4 bases; bases outside gene matches: 10. This CDR3 spans 16 amino acids. CDR3 coding DNA: TGTGCCACCAGCAATAGCGCTAGCGGGATGTTAGAGACCCAGTACTTC. It yields the protein CATSNSASGMLETQYF.

The J gene is TRBJ1-4, the V gene TRBV6-5, with a possible D match to TRBD1 (5 bases). From germline, CDR1 is MNHEY and CDR2 SVGAGI. This CDR3 region has 13 residues. Trimming removed 6 bases at V and 7 bases at J, with 12 bases between. The DNA for the CDR3 is TGTGCCAGCAGCCGTTGGCAGGGTGAAAAACTGTTTTTT. Translating it yields CASSRWQGEKLFF.

This clone was observed once. The V and J genes are TRBV5-1 and TRBJ1-3, with 7 bases identical to TRBD1. Unmatched junction bases numbered 9, after V lost 1 base and J lost 2 bases. Germline CDR1 SGHRS, CDR2 YFSETQ. The CDR3 is 17 residues long. CDR3 in DNA: TGCGCCAGCAGCTTGCCTCGACAGGGCGGAACTGGAAACACCATATATTTT. Translated, it gives CASSLPRQGGTGNTIYF.

Concerning this clone itself: The junction shows a germline mismatch at one end, possibly a read error. The V call is TRBV5-6, the J call TRBJ1-1; 8 nucleotides line up with TRBD1. There are 13 residues in the CDR3. Germline V gene sequence: CDR1 SGHDT, CDR2 YYEEEE. CDR3 nucleotide sequence: TGTGCCAGCAGCTGGGACAGGAACCCTGAAGCTTTCTTT. It is translated as CASSWDRNPEAFF.

CDR3 in DNA: TGTGCCAGCGATGGATCTACGGGACAGGGCCTATACGAGCAGTACTTC. Its translation is CASDGSTGQGLYEQYF. The genes are TRBV14 and TRBJ2-7, with 9 positions matching TRBD1. The junction had 15 bases not matched to a gene; V was cut back by 8 bases and J by 4 bases. Germline values: CDR1 SGHDN, CDR2 FVKESK. This CDR3 has 16 amino acids.

The chain carries TRBV5-1 and TRBJ2-1; no firm D call. Germline V lookup: CDR1 SGHRS, CDR2 YFSETQ. V dropped 0 bases and J dropped 2 bases, with 9 bases sitting between them. CDR3 length equals 15 residues. This chain's CDR3 is CASSLVLGTYNEQFF. The CDR3 bases are TGCGCCAGCAGCTTGGTGCTGGGAACCTACAATGAGCAGTTCTTC. The complete variable domain, with remaining parts taken from reference TRBV5-1 and TRBJ2-1, reads KAGVTQTPRYLIKTRGQQVTLSCSPISGHRSVSWYQQTPGQGLQFLFEYFSETQRNKGNFPGRFSGRQFSNSRSEMNVSTLELGDSALYLCASSLVLGTYNEQFFGPGTRLTVL.

In its sample, this clone was seen once. The rearrangement uses TRBV15 and TRBJ2-7; 7 bases are shared with TRBD2. The CDR3 has 14 amino acids. Germline CDR1 reads LNHNV; CDR2 reads YYDKDF (reference sequence). J lost 3 bases, V lost 3 bases, and 5 bases had no gene match. The CDR3 coding sequence is TGTGCCACCAGCAGCTGGGGACTAAACTACGAGCAGTACTTC. This gives the protein CATSSWGLNYEQYF.

The V and J genes are TRBV6-6 and TRBJ1-2; D call uncertain. The CDR3 has 14 amino acids. CDR1 is MNHNY, CDR2 SVGAGI, per germline (reference sequence). V was trimmed by 0 bases and J by 7 bases, leaving 12 bases between them. The CDR3 loop reads CASSYSSLSRGYTF. As DNA, the CDR3 is TGTGCCAGCAGTTACTCTTCTCTCTCCCGTGGCTACACCTTC.

J is TRBJ1-5 and V is TRBV2; 7 positions agree with TRBD1. The CDR3 consists of 13 residues. Germline V gene lookup returns CDR1 SNHLY and CDR2 FYNNEI. With V trimmed by 11 bases and J by 4 bases, 8 bases remained unmatched. The CDR3 protein is CAGGTDNNQPQHF. CDR3 coding DNA: TGTGCCGGGGGGACAGATAATAATCAGCCCCAGCATTTT.

The chain is built from TRBV4-1 and TRBJ2-5, with 13 bases aligning to TRBD2. The CDR3 is 18 residues long. V was pared by 3 bases and J by 2 bases, with 9 bases of the junction left unmatched. Germline CDR1 and CDR2: MGHRA and YSYEKL. CDR3 region: CASSQAPLLAGGQETQYF. The CDR3 nucleotides are TGCGCCAGCAGCCAGGCCCCTTTACTAGCGGGGGGGCAAGAGACCCAGTACTTC.

This sequence joins TRBV28 and TRBJ2-1; tentative D call: TRBD1 (5 bases). CDR3 length: 18 residues. Per the germline V gene, CDR1 is MDHEN and CDR2 is SYDVKM. V lost 2 bases and J 8 bases, leaving 25 bases between the germline ends. The chain's CDR3 is CASSLGLVRGLGFDEQFF. CDR3 nucleotide sequence: TGTGCCAGCAGTTTAGGCCTGGTTAGGGGCCTGGGTTTCGATGAGCAGTTCTTC.